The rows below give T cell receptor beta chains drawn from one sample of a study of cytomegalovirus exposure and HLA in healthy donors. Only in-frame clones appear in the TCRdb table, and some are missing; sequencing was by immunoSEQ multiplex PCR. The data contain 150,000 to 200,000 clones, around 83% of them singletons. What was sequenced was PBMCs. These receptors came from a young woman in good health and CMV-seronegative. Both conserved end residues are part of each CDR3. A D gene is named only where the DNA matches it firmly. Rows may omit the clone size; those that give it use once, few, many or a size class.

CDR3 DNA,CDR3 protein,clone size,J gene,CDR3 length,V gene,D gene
TGTGCCAGCAGCCCCAGGGAATCTAACACTGAAGCTTTCTTT,CASSPRESNTEAFF,-,TRBJ1-1,14,TRBV11-3,-
TGCAGTGCTAGGGTCGGGGACGAGCAGTACTTC,CSARVGDEQYF,-,TRBJ2-7,11,TRBV20-1,-
TGTGCCAGTAGATACGCGGACAGGGCTAATCAGCCCCAGCATTTT,CASRYADRANQPQHF,few,TRBJ1-5,15,TRBV6-1,TRBD1
TGTGCCAGCACCCTCACAGATACGCAGTATTTT,CASTLTDTQYF,-,TRBJ2-3,11,TRBV7-9,-
TGTGCCAGCAGCCCGATCGGGGCTAGCGGGGCCTACGAGCAGTACTTC,CASSPIGASGAYEQYF,-,TRBJ2-7,16,TRBV28,TRBD2
TGCGCCAGCAGCTACGAAAGGGGGGGAACCTCTGGAAACACCATATATTTT,CASSYERGGTSGNTIYF,-,TRBJ1-3,17,TRBV4-3,-
TGTGCCAGCAGCGTAGCTAGGGGGGGACGGTATGGCTACACCTTC,CASSVARGGRYGYTF,once,TRBJ1-2,15,TRBV9,-
TGTGCCAGCAGCTCGGGTCCTTCTAACGAGCAGTACTTC,CASSSGPSNEQYF,-,TRBJ2-7,13,TRBV7-8,-
TGCAGCGTTGCTCAGACAGGGGCCGTCCACTCCTACGAGCAGTACTTC,CSVAQTGAVHSYEQYF,-,TRBJ2-7,16,TRBV29-1,TRBD1
TGTGCCAGCAGCCAAGAAACTAGCGGATTACGGTACGAGCAGTACTTC,CASSQETSGLRYEQYF,-,TRBJ2-7,16,TRBV14,TRBD2
TGTTCCAGCAGCCCCGTGTTTCGGACAGCCCAAGAGACCCAGTACTTC,CSSSPVFRTAQETQYF,-,TRBJ2-5,16,TRBV7-9,-
TGCGCCAGCAGTCTACGCGCGGACAGTTCCACAGATACGCAGTATTTT,CASSLRADSSTDTQYF,-,TRBJ2-3,16,TRBV4-3,-
TGTGCCAGTAGGCCAAACCGGGACAGGGGGCAAGTCTATGGCTACACCTTC,CASRPNRDRGQVYGYTF,-,TRBJ1-2,17,TRBV19,TRBD1
TGTGCCAGCAGCTTATGGGGAGAACCTGCCTACAATGAGCAGTTCTTC,CASSLWGEPAYNEQFF,-,TRBJ2-1,16,TRBV7-2,-
TGTGCCAGCAGCCAAGCGACGGGAGTCTCCTACAATGAGCAGTTCTTC,CASSQATGVSYNEQFF,-,TRBJ2-1,16,TRBV4-2,-
TGTGCCAGCAGCTCAGACAGGGGTGGAAGCGAGACCCAGTACTTC,CASSSDRGGSETQYF,-,TRBJ2-5,15,TRBV7-9,TRBD1
TGCGCCAGCAGCCGAGCGGGAGGGACGGGCGATGAGCAGTTCTTC,CASSRAGGTGDEQFF,-,TRBJ2-1,15,TRBV4-1,TRBD2
TGTGCCAGCAGCTTAAGGGGGTACTATGGCTACACCTTC,CASSLRGYYGYTF,-,TRBJ1-2,13,TRBV7-2,-
TGTGCCAGCAGCCAACCGGGACAGGGCTCTGGCTACACCTTC,CASSQPGQGSGYTF,-,TRBJ1-2,14,TRBV7-9,TRBD1
TGTGCCACCAGCAGACCCTCGGAGGCCCCGGACACTGAAGCTTTCTTT,CATSRPSEAPDTEAFF,-,TRBJ1-1,16,TRBV15,-
TGCGCCAGCAGCCAAGATCGACGCGGGGGCTACAATGAGCAGTTCTTC,CASSQDRRGGYNEQFF,-,TRBJ2-1,16,TRBV4-3,TRBD2
TGTGCCAGCAGACGGAGGGGGAACACTGAAGCTTTCTTT,CASRRRGNTEAFF,-,TRBJ1-1,13,TRBV28,-
TGTGCCTGGACTCGGGGGGCGTCCGAGCAGTACTTC,CAWTRGASEQYF,-,TRBJ2-7,12,TRBV30,-
TGTGCCGGAACTAGTATTTCGGATACGCAGTATTTT,CAGTSISDTQYF,once,TRBJ2-3,12,TRBV30,-
TGTGCCAGCAGCTTCGACAGGGGAAGTTTAGTCACAGATACGCAGTATTTT,CASSFDRGSLVTDTQYF,-,TRBJ2-3,17,TRBV5-8,TRBD1
TGTGCCAGCAGTTACGGGACACCATATGGCTACACCTTC,CASSYGTPYGYTF,-,TRBJ1-2,13,TRBV6-5,-
TGTGCCAGCAGCCCCCCTTCGGTAGCGGGATCCAACAATGAGCAGTTCTTC,CASSPPSVAGSNNEQFF,-,TRBJ2-1,17,TRBV28,TRBD2
TGTGCCACCAGCAGAACCGGGACAACGTACAATGAGCAGTTCTTC,CATSRTGTTYNEQFF,-,TRBJ2-1,15,TRBV15,-
TGTGCCAGCAGGTCCCTCTCCCATAGCGGGAGGGCCGCGCCAGAGACCCAGTACTTC,CASRSLSHSGRAAPETQYF,once,TRBJ2-5,19,TRBV27,TRBD2
TGCGCCAGCAGCCAAGGTGGGACTAGCGGGAGGGCCTTACATGAGCAGTTCTTC,CASSQGGTSGRALHEQFF,once,TRBJ2-1,18,TRBV4-1,TRBD2
TGTGCCAGCAGCTTTAGACTAGCGGGAGGGTATTACAATGAGCAGTTCTTC,CASSFRLAGGYYNEQFF,-,TRBJ2-1,17,TRBV5-6,TRBD2